This TCR beta chain was profiled in a study of blood T cell repertoires in COVID-19. Across the whole study: From the United States, Italy and Spain came samples of acute and convalescent COVID-19. PBMCs, B-cell-depleted T cells, or T cells provided the cDNA or gDNA that made up the material.

How the authors handled the data: From reference gene primer amplification, estimates of nucleated cell counts were derived. Some clones are missing from TCRdb's copy, which holds only in-frame ones; the method was immunoSEQ multiplex PCR. V, J and clone size derive from that table, while D and trimming were established from the DNA sequence. The table includes about 24,000 clones, about 88% detected once. CDR1 LNHDA and CDR2 SQIVND come from the germline V gene (reference sequence). The CDR3 is 13 residues long. V dropped 6 bases and J dropped 7; count of bases not matched to a gene: 6. This sequence originates from a human donor in a cohort sampled during active COVID-19. The sample comprised peripheral blood. The rearrangement links TRBV19 to TRBJ1-1; 9 nucleotides agree with TRBD1. The CDR3 DNA reads as TGTGCCAGTAGATTCGACAGGGGGTTTGAAGCTTTCTTT. Amino acid sequence: CASRFDRGFEAFF.